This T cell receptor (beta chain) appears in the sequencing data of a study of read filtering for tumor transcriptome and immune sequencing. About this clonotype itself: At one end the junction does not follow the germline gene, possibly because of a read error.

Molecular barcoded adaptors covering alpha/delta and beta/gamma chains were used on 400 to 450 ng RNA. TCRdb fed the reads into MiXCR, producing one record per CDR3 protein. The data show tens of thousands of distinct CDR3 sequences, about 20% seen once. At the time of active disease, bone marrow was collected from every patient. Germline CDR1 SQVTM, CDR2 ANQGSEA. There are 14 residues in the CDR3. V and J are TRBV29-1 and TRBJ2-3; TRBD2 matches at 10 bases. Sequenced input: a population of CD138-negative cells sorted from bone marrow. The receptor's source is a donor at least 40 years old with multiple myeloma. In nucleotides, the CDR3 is TGCAGCGTCCCTCTAGCGGGAGTAATGGATACGCGGTATTTT. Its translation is CSVPLAGVMDTRYF.